These T cell receptor beta chains were read from a single sample in a study of blood T cell repertoires in COVID-19. The table came from immunoSEQ multiplex PCR; TCRdb's copy has only in-frame clones and leaves some out. The sample shows 130,000 to 150,000 clones, over 70% of them seen only once. The specimen sequenced was peripheral blood. The receptor set was obtained from a woman in her 50s with acute or convalescent COVID-19. Both conserved end residues are part of each CDR3. The D gene is left open where the match is weak. Only part of the rows carry a size: once, few, many, or a class if the clone is expanded.

v_gene: TRBV6-5
abundance: .
d_gene: .
j_gene: TRBJ1-5
CDR3nt: TGTGCCAGCAGTTCGGGGAGGAGCAATCAGCCCCAGCATTTT
CDR3aa: CASSSGRSNQPQHF

v_gene: TRBV9
abundance: few
d_gene: .
j_gene: TRBJ1-2
CDR3nt: TGTGCCAGCAGCCCCCGAGGGGGGGGAAGTATTGGTGGCTACACCTTC
CDR3aa: CASSPRGGGSIGGYTF

v_gene: TRBV7-9
abundance: .
d_gene: .
j_gene: TRBJ1-2
CDR3nt: TGTGCCAGCAGCCCCGGGTCACAAAGGATATATGGCTACACCTTC
CDR3aa: CASSPGSQRIYGYTF

v_gene: TRBV10-1
abundance: .
d_gene: .
j_gene: TRBJ2-3
CDR3nt: TGCGCCAGCAGCCGAAGGGGAGATACGCAGTATTTT
CDR3aa: CASSRRGDTQYF

v_gene: TRBV7-3
abundance: .
d_gene: .
j_gene: TRBJ1-3
CDR3nt: TGTGCCAGCAGCTTAAATGAGGGAAACACCATATATTTT
CDR3aa: CASSLNEGNTIYF

v_gene: TRBV7-6
abundance: .
d_gene: TRBD1
j_gene: TRBJ2-7
CDR3nt: TGTGCCAGCAGCACAGGGGAAGGCTACGAGCAGTACTTC
CDR3aa: CASSTGEGYEQYF

v_gene: TRBV6-6
abundance: .
d_gene: .
j_gene: TRBJ2-5
CDR3nt: TGTGCCAGCAGTTACCCTGACTACCAAGAGACCCAGTACTTC
CDR3aa: CASSYPDYQETQYF

v_gene: TRBV7-3
abundance: .
d_gene: .
j_gene: TRBJ2-2
CDR3nt: TGTGCCAGCAGCTTGGGAGCCGGGGAGCTGTTTTTT
CDR3aa: CASSLGAGELFF

v_gene: TRBV5-1
abundance: .
d_gene: TRBD2
j_gene: TRBJ2-3
CDR3nt: TGCGCCAGCAGCTTGGCCGTATCTAGCGGGGGGAGCACAGATACGCAGTATTTT
CDR3aa: CASSLAVSSGGSTDTQYF

v_gene: TRBV3-1/TRBV3-2
abundance: .
d_gene: .
j_gene: TRBJ1-6
CDR3nt: TGTGCCAGCAGCCAAGACTCTGGGGGGAATTCACCCCTCCACTTT
CDR3aa: CASSQDSGGNSPLHF

v_gene: TRBV2
abundance: .
d_gene: .
j_gene: TRBJ1-5
CDR3nt: TGTGCCAGCAGTGGTTTGGCACAAATTAATCAGCCCCAGCATTTT
CDR3aa: CASSGLAQINQPQHF

v_gene: TRBV9
abundance: .
d_gene: .
j_gene: TRBJ1-1
CDR3nt: TGTGCCAGCAGCCAAACGGGGGACACTGAAGCTTTCTTT
CDR3aa: CASSQTGDTEAFF

v_gene: TRBV28
abundance: .
d_gene: TRBD2
j_gene: TRBJ2-7
CDR3nt: TGTGCCAGCAGCCGTCGGACTAGCGCAACCTACGAGCAGTACTTC
CDR3aa: CASSRRTSATYEQYF

v_gene: TRBV7-9
abundance: .
d_gene: TRBD1
j_gene: TRBJ1-1
CDR3nt: TGTGCCAGCAGCTCGGACAGGTTGAACACTGAAGCTTTCTTT
CDR3aa: CASSSDRLNTEAFF

v_gene: TRBV9
abundance: .
d_gene: TRBD2
j_gene: TRBJ2-7
CDR3nt: TGTGCCAGCAGCGTAGGCCCTAGCGGGACCTACGAGCAGTACTTC
CDR3aa: CASSVGPSGTYEQYF

v_gene: TRBV5-1
abundance: .
d_gene: TRBD1
j_gene: TRBJ1-1
CDR3nt: TGCGCCAGCAGCTTGGCCGACAGGGGGCGCGGGTACACTGAAGCTTTCTTT
CDR3aa: CASSLADRGRGYTEAFF

v_gene: TRBV6-5
abundance: .
d_gene: .
j_gene: TRBJ1-1
CDR3nt: TGTGCCAGCAGTTACAATTGGGGGCCGGAAGCTTTCTTT
CDR3aa: CASSYNWGPEAFF

v_gene: TRBV7-2
abundance: once
d_gene: .
j_gene: TRBJ2-4
CDR3nt: TGTGCCAGCAGCTTAGCGGACAGAGGGTACGTGGGCAAAAACATTCAGTACTTC
CDR3aa: CASSLADRGYVGKNIQYF

v_gene: TRBV11-2
abundance: .
d_gene: .
j_gene: TRBJ1-5
CDR3nt: TGTGCCAGCAGCTTAGGACAGCTCAATCAGCCCCAGCATTTT
CDR3aa: CASSLGQLNQPQHF

v_gene: TRBV19
abundance: .
d_gene: TRBD1
j_gene: TRBJ1-1
CDR3nt: TGTGCCAGCGGACCGGGACAGGGTTCATATCACACTGAAGCTTTCTTT
CDR3aa: CASGPGQGSYHTEAFF

v_gene: TRBV19
abundance: .
d_gene: .
j_gene: TRBJ2-7
CDR3nt: TGTGCCAGTAGTATAGTTGGGCATAATGGCGAGCAGTACTTC
CDR3aa: CASSIVGHNGEQYF

v_gene: TRBV3-1/TRBV3-2
abundance: .
d_gene: TRBD1
j_gene: TRBJ2-2
CDR3nt: TGTGCCAGCAGCAAACCGGGACAGGGGTACGGGGAGCTGTTTTTT
CDR3aa: CASSKPGQGYGELFF

v_gene: TRBV30
abundance: .
d_gene: .
j_gene: TRBJ1-5
CDR3nt: TGTGCCTGGAGTGTACTCGGGGGAGGTCAGCCCCAGCATTTT
CDR3aa: CAWSVLGGGQPQHF

v_gene: TRBV4-2
abundance: .
d_gene: TRBD1
j_gene: TRBJ1-4
CDR3nt: TGTGCCAGCAGCCGGGCACAGGGGGCGGATGAAAAACTGTTTTTT
CDR3aa: CASSRAQGADEKLFF

v_gene: TRBV7-2
abundance: .
d_gene: .
j_gene: TRBJ1-2
CDR3nt: TGTGCCAGCAGCTTAGAGGTTACTTGGAGTTATGGCTACACCTTC
CDR3aa: CASSLEVTWSYGYTF

v_gene: TRBV15
abundance: .
d_gene: TRBD2
j_gene: TRBJ2-1
CDR3nt: TGTGCCACCAGCAGAGGACTAGCGGGAAACTACAATGAGCAGTTCTTC
CDR3aa: CATSRGLAGNYNEQFF

v_gene: TRBV10-2
abundance: .
d_gene: TRBD1
j_gene: TRBJ2-2
CDR3nt: TGCGCCAGCAGGCCCGGGACAGGGGTCACCGGGGAGCTGTTTTTT
CDR3aa: CASRPGTGVTGELFF

v_gene: TRBV6-4
abundance: .
d_gene: TRBD1
j_gene: TRBJ1-4
CDR3nt: TGTGCCAGCAGTGTTTCCACAGGGGCTAATGAAAAACTGTTTTTT
CDR3aa: CASSVSTGANEKLFF

v_gene: TRBV27
abundance: few
d_gene: .
j_gene: TRBJ1-1
CDR3nt: TGTGCCAGCAGGTACAGGTTGACAGGTGAAGCTTTCTTT
CDR3aa: CASRYRLTGEAFF

v_gene: TRBV5-1
abundance: .
d_gene: TRBD1
j_gene: TRBJ1-1
CDR3nt: TGCGCCAGCAGCTCGGGGACAGGGTTGAACACTGAAGCTTTCTTT
CDR3aa: CASSSGTGLNTEAFF

v_gene: TRBV12-3/TRBV12-4
abundance: .
d_gene: TRBD1
j_gene: TRBJ2-5
CDR3nt: TGTGCCAGCAGTCCGACAGGGGAAGAGACCCAGTACTTC
CDR3aa: CASSPTGEETQYF

v_gene: TRBV19
abundance: .
d_gene: TRBD1
j_gene: TRBJ1-5
CDR3nt: TGTGCCAGTAGTCCACCGACAGGGCGGAATCAGCCCCAGCATTTT
CDR3aa: CASSPPTGRNQPQHF

v_gene: TRBV13
abundance: .
d_gene: TRBD1
j_gene: TRBJ2-1
CDR3nt: TGTGCCAGCATCTCCCTGGCCCCGGGACAGGGTCTCAATGAGCAGTTCTTC
CDR3aa: CASISLAPGQGLNEQFF

v_gene: TRBV4-2
abundance: .
d_gene: .
j_gene: TRBJ2-5
CDR3nt: TGTGCCAGCAGCACCTCGGGAAACGCCCAGTACTTC
CDR3aa: CASSTSGNAQYF

v_gene: TRBV29-1
abundance: .
d_gene: .
j_gene: TRBJ2-2
CDR3nt: TGCAGCGGAACGCAGGGAAGTGCGAACACCGGGGAGCTGTTTTTT
CDR3aa: CSGTQGSANTGELFF

v_gene: TRBV6-2/TRBV6-3
abundance: .
d_gene: .
j_gene: TRBJ2-7
CDR3nt: TGTGCCAGCAGTTACTTAAGCGGGCAGAGCTCCGAGCAGTACTTC
CDR3aa: CASSYLSGQSSEQYF

v_gene: TRBV24-1
abundance: .
d_gene: TRBD1
j_gene: TRBJ1-1
CDR3nt: TGTGCCACCAGTGCGGGAGGGGGCCAGCTTGAAGCTTTCTTT
CDR3aa: CATSAGGGQLEAFF